This T cell receptor (beta chain) was found in a study of T cell repertoires in aging, cancer and after chemotherapy. As for the study in general: Six age groups, ranging from 30 or younger to 70 or older, included the donors.

Rearranged V-D-J TRB sequences were amplified with a mixed TRB-A/B primer pool. TCRdb redid the calling of the multiplex PCR reads with MiXCR, one entry per CDR3 protein. The sample comprises about 2,100 distinct CDR3 sequences, 15% to 20% of which are singletons, and 8.1% rests with the top ten. TCR beta rearrangements were amplified from peripheral blood genomic DNA. General study points: Compared with age-matched healthy donors, untreated hematological or solid cancer patients showed higher blood TCR clonality. Loss of evenness, beyond lost richness, contributed to age-related TCR diversity decline in cancer patients.

The CDR3 runs to 15 residues. The germline gives CDR1 MNHEY, CDR2 SMNVEV (reference sequence). The V gene lost 0 bases and the J gene lost 6 bases, with 12 bases spanning the gap. Of note for this clonotype: The antigen is not known.

The source of this sequence is a human donor with a solid tumor. The V and J genes are TRBV27 and TRBJ2-1; D is possibly TRBD1 or TRBD2 (5 bases each). Sequenced input: blood. The CDR3 coding sequence is TGTGCCAGCAGTTTATCCGGGGCAAGCGGCAATGAGCAGTTCTTC. Amino acids: CASSLSGASGNEQFF.